A single sample gave rise to the 31 T cell receptor beta chains below, sequenced in a study of cytomegalovirus exposure and HLA in healthy donors. Clones were sequenced by immunoSEQ multiplex PCR, and TCRdb holds only the in-frame ones, with some missing. The sample has around 300,000 clones, nearly 90% seen once. The specimen was PBMCs. All receptors derive from a man aged 25-45 years in good health and CMV-seronegative.

A note on this clone: Other nucleotide sequences in the sample specify the same CDR3. The CDR3 loop is CSARASYEQYF. The CDR3 DNA reads TGCAGTGCTAGGGCCTCCTACGAGCAGTACTTC. The chain carries TRBV20-1 and TRBJ2-7; D remains unclear. The CDR3 spans 11 residues. Germline V gene sequence: CDR1 DFQATT, CDR2 SNEGSKA (reference sequence). Between the trimmed V and J ends, which lost 3 bases and 0 bases, there was a span of 3 bases.

Ten or more counts support this clone. The chain combines TRBV6-1 with TRBJ1-2; possible D gene TRBD1, 5 bases. V was clipped by 0 bases and J by 4 bases, with 18 bases between them. Per germline, CDR1 MNHNS and CDR2 SASEGT. The CDR3 length is 17 residues. Here the CDR3 DNA reads TGTGCCAGCAGTGAAGCCCCCGACATGATAAGGGGCTATGGCTACACCTTC. This sequence encodes CASSEAPDMIRGYGYTF.

The chain carries TRBV7-2 and TRBJ2-3; D is possibly TRBD1 (5 bases). Germline CDR1 SGHTA, CDR2 FQGNSA. The ends were cut back, 2 bases at V and 3 bases at J, with 15 bases in the middle. The CDR3 covers 16 residues. CDR3 DNA sequence: TGTGCCAGCAGCTTACAACCAGGGTCGGCAACAGATACGCAGTATTTT. Translating it yields CASSLQPGSATDTQYF. The full variable domain, in which reference TRBV7-2 and TRBJ2-3 provide the parts outside the CDR3, is GAGVSQSPSNKVTEKGKDVELRCDPISGHTALYWYRQSLGQGLEFLIYFQGNSAPDKSGLPSDRFSAERTGGSVSTLTIQRTQQEDSAVYLCASSLQPGSATDTQYFGPGTRLTVL.

The chain is built from TRBV29-1 and TRBJ2-3; 9 nucleotides line up with TRBD2. The V and J ends lost 3 bases and 0 bases, in that order; junction bases with no gene match: 10. Germline V gene lookup returns CDR1 SQVTM and CDR2 ANQGSEA. This CDR3 comprises 17 residues. CDR3 coding DNA: TGCAGCGTTGATGATAGCGGGGGCCTGAGGAGCACAGATACGCAGTATTTT. This gives the protein CSVDDSGGLRSTDTQYF.

This clone was observed a few times. The chain recombines TRBV12-5 with TRBJ1-3; 7 bases are a match to TRBD1. CDR1 and CDR2 from the germline V gene are LGHNT and FRNRAP. The CDR3 is 14 residues long. V was clipped by 5 bases and J by 2 bases; unmatched bases: 3. The CDR3 nucleotides read TGTGCTAGTGGTCCGACAGGGACTGGAAACACCATATATTTT. Translated: CASGPTGTGNTIYF.

This rearrangement joins TRBV4-1 to TRBJ2-3, with no clear D. The germline V gene has CDR1 MGHRA and CDR2 YSYEKL. Trimming stripped 0 bases from V and 0 bases from J, with 13 bases between. This CDR3 contains 17 residues. The CDR3 region is CASSQDRSVPSTDTQYF. The CDR3 nucleotides are TGCGCCAGCAGCCAAGATCGGAGCGTTCCTAGCACAGATACGCAGTATTTT.

With regard to this clone: Other DNA sequences in this sample translate to the same CDR3. This rearrangement joins TRBV5-4 to TRBJ2-7; tentatively, D is TRBD1 (5 bases). In germline, CDR1 is SGHNT, CDR2 YYREEE (reference sequence). V shed 0 bases and J shed 1 base, with 5 bases lying between them. The CDR3 totals 13 residues. CDR3 in amino acids: CASSLGQSYEQYF. CDR3 DNA: TGTGCCAGCAGCTTGGGACAGTCCTACGAGCAGTACTTC.

CDR3 sequence reads: CASSRLAGGSYNEQFF. In DNA, the CDR3 is TGCGCCAGCAGTCGACTAGCGGGGGGCTCATACAATGAGCAGTTCTTC. The gene calls are TRBV4-3 and TRBJ2-1, with 13 bases lining up with TRBD2. Germline loops: CDR1 LGHNA, CDR2 YSLEER. The CDR3 loop spans 16 amino acids. J gave up 4 bases and V 6 bases, and 6 bases lay outside the gene matches.

The V gene is TRBV6-5, the J gene TRBJ2-1; 9 bases map to TRBD1. Trimming removed 6 bases from V and 8 bases from J; junction bases left unmatched: 8. In germline, CDR1 is MNHEY, CDR2 SVGAGI. The CDR3 has 14 residues. The CDR3 sequence: CASSRGQGRDEQFF. The CDR3 DNA reads TGTGCCAGCAGCCGCGGACAGGGGAGGGATGAGCAGTTCTTC.

The CDR3 DNA follows: TGTGCCAGCAGCGTCCAACAGGGGCCTGGAAACACCATATATTTT. Protein product: CASSVQQGPGNTIYF. This chain uses TRBV2 with TRBJ1-3; 7 nucleotides agree with TRBD1. The CDR3 contains 15 residues. CDR1 and CDR2 (germline): SNHLY, FYNNEI. V trimming: 6 bases; J trimming: 2 bases; junction bases outside the gene matches: 7.

V usage is TRBV11-2 and J usage is TRBJ2-1; 11 bases fit TRBD2. In germline, CDR1 is SGHAT, CDR2 FQNNGV. The CDR3 length is 19 residues. V lost 1 base to trimming and J lost 7 bases; unmatched junction nucleotides: 15. The CDR3 spells CASSLVLGASGGPLNEQFF. In DNA form, the CDR3 reads TGTGCCAGCAGCTTAGTCCTCGGGGCTAGCGGGGGGCCCCTAAATGAGCAGTTCTTC.

This chain uses TRBV9 with TRBJ2-7; a weak D match, TRBD2 (7 bases). The CDR3 loop spans 14 amino acids. Per germline, CDR1 SGDLS and CDR2 YYNGEE. With 3 bases removed from V and 3 bases from J, the gap between germline ends came to 13 bases. The CDR3 coding sequence is TGTGCCAGCAGCGGCGGGGGCAGGGGCTACGAGCAGTACTTC. Translation gives CASSGGGRGYEQYF.

The chain recombines TRBV5-1 with TRBJ2-1; D is perhaps TRBD1 (6 bases). The CDR3 runs 18 residues. The V end was cut by 0 bases, the J end by 1 base, with 17 bases between. CDR1 is SGHRS, CDR2 YFSETQ, per germline. Here the CDR3 DNA reads TGCGCCAGCAGCTTGGACAGGGAAAAGGCACTTTCCTACAATGAGCAGTTCTTC. As protein: CASSLDREKALSYNEQFF.

V usage is TRBV5-4 and J usage is TRBJ2-1; TRBD1 aligns across 9 bases. The germline V gene encodes CDR1 SGHNT and CDR2 YYREEE (reference sequence). This CDR3 is 17 amino acids long. V was clipped by 0 bases and J by 0 bases; unmatched bases: 4. The CDR3: CASSLAGTGTSYNEQFF. The DNA of the CDR3 is TGTGCCAGCAGCTTGGCGGGGACAGGGACCTCCTACAATGAGCAGTTCTTC.

This chain uses TRBV7-9 with TRBJ1-2, with 7 bases identical to TRBD1. The CDR3 sequence is 12 residues long. Germline loops: CDR1 SEHNR, CDR2 FQNEAQ (reference sequence). CDR3 region: CLLTGVGYGYTF. For the CDR3, the DNA is TGTCTATTAACAGGGGTAGGATATGGCTACACCTTC.

The V and J genes are TRBV19 and TRBJ1-2; D is perhaps TRBD1 (6 bases). The CDR3 consists of 17 residues. Germline V lookup: CDR1 LNHDA, CDR2 SQIVND (reference sequence). V gave up 4 bases and J gave up 0 bases, with 18 bases separating them. CDR3: CASSTHPDRQANYGYTF. In DNA, the CDR3 is TGTGCCAGTAGTACCCACCCGGACAGACAGGCTAACTATGGCTACACCTTC.

The rearrangement links TRBV6-5 to TRBJ1-5; TRBD1 matches at 7 bases. Trimming at V came to 2 bases and at J to 0 bases, leaving 1 base not matched to a gene. The CDR3 loop spans 15 amino acids. Germline V CDR1 and CDR2: MNHEY, SVGAGI. In nucleotides, the CDR3 is TGTGCCAGCAGTTACCGACAGGGTAGCAATCAGCCCCAGCATTTT. This translates into CASSYRQGSNQPQHF.

This chain links TRBV5-6 with TRBJ1-1; D may be TRBD1 (5 bases). The germline V and J ends were trimmed by 5 bases and 0 bases, with 14 bases remaining between them. The germline gives CDR1 SGHDT, CDR2 YYEEEE. The CDR3 spans 15 residues. The CDR3 here is CASRIDSHMNTEAFF. The CDR3 DNA follows: TGTGCCAGCAGGATCGACAGTCACATGAACACTGAAGCTTTCTTT.

CDR3 residues: CASSPWGGGNTEAFF. The CDR3, as DNA: TGTGCCAGCAGCCCATGGGGGGGAGGAAACACTGAAGCTTTCTTT. The rearrangement uses TRBV11-2 and TRBJ1-1; D is perhaps TRBD1 (5 bases). The length of the CDR3 is 15 residues. V shed 5 bases and J shed 2 bases, with 15 bases lying between them. Germline CDR1 reads SGHAT; CDR2 reads FQNNGV. The complete variable domain, with remaining parts taken from reference TRBV11-2 and TRBJ1-1, reads EAGVAQSPRYKIIEKRQSVAFWCNPISGHATLYWYQQILGQGPKLLIQFQNNGVVDDSQLPKDRFSAERLKGVDSTLKIQPAKLEDSAVYLCASSPWGGGNTEAFFGQGTRLTVV.

This clone showed up just a few times. The chain couples TRBV28 to TRBJ1-5, with TRBD1 identical over 8 bases. CDR3 length equals 17 residues. After removal of 3 bases from V and 5 bases from J, the junction contained 12 bases not matched to a gene. The germline V gene has CDR1 MDHEN and CDR2 SYDVKM. DNA for the CDR3: TGTGCCAGCAGTTTCACTCTCGGGACAGGCTGGGATCAGCCCCAGCATTTT. It codes for CASSFTLGTGWDQPQHF.

The rearrangement joins TRBV7-8 to TRBJ2-6, with 12 bases matching TRBD1. CDR3 length: 18 residues. Germline V CDR1 and CDR2: SGHVS, FQNEAQ. Trimming at V came to 4 bases and at J to 1 base, leaving 5 bases not matched to a gene. CDR3 residues: CASSWPGQGASGANVLTF. The CDR3 bases are TGTGCCAGCAGCTGGCCGGGACAGGGGGCTTCTGGGGCCAACGTCCTGACTTTC.

DNA of the CDR3: TGCGCCAGCAGCCCCGCGCCGGGACTAGCGGGGGAGGAACAGTACTTC. The encoded protein is CASSPAPGLAGEEQYF. The V and J genes are TRBV4-3 and TRBJ2-7, with 14 bases lining up with TRBD2. The CDR3 runs 16 residues. CDR1 and CDR2 (germline): LGHNA, YSLEER. V lost 4 bases, J lost 10 bases, and 12 bases stayed unmatched.

The chain joins TRBV10-3 to TRBJ1-4; D perhaps matches TRBD1 (6 bases). Germline lookup yields CDR1 ENHRY and CDR2 SYGVKD. The CDR3 extends over 13 amino acids. V was pared by 10 bases and J by 8 bases, with 17 bases between. CDR3 amino acids: CATEQGVGEKLFF. For the CDR3, the DNA is TGTGCCACCGAACAGGGAGTAGGAGAAAAACTGTTTTTT.

This rearrangement joins TRBV10-2 to TRBJ2-2; 8 nucleotides match TRBD1. The V gene's germline CDR1 is WSHSY and CDR2 SAAADI. V was pared by 6 bases and J by 0 bases, with 6 bases of the junction left unmatched. The CDR3 totals 16 residues. Here the CDR3 reads CASRTGGPSNTGELFF. In DNA form, the CDR3 reads TGCGCCAGCAGAACAGGGGGTCCGTCGAACACCGGGGAGCTGTTTTTT.

The rearrangement links TRBV7-9 to TRBJ2-7, with no clear D. The CDR3 is made up of 12 amino acids. Looked up from germline, CDR1 is SEHNR and CDR2 is FQNEAQ (reference sequence). The V gene lost 5 bases and the J gene lost 0 bases, with 5 bases spanning the gap. CDR3 nucleotide sequence: TGTGCCAGCAGCCGCAGCTCCTACGAGCAGTACTTC. This codes for CASSRSSYEQYF. Variable domain in full (rest from reference TRBV7-9 and TRBJ2-7): DTGVSQNPRHKITKRGQNVTFRCDPISEHNRLYWYRQTLGQGPEFLTYFQNEAQLEKSRLLSDRFSAERPKGSFSTLEIQRTEQGDSAMYLCASSRSSYEQYFGPGTRLTVT.

V and J are TRBV6-5 and TRBJ2-7; possibly TRBD2 for D (6 bases). This CDR3 has 12 residues. CDR1 and CDR2 from the germline V gene are MNHEY and SVGAGI. Between the trimmed V and J ends, which lost 5 bases and 4 bases, there was a span of 9 bases. CDR3 sequence: CASSLGTYEQYF. Written as DNA, the CDR3 is TGTGCCAGCAGTCTCGGGACTTACGAGCAGTACTTC.

The rearrangement links TRBV9 to TRBJ2-1; no definite D call. Trimming shortened V by 4 bases and J by 0 bases, and 14 bases separated the two germline ends. CDR1 SGDLS and CDR2 YYNGEE come from the germline V gene. The CDR3 extends over 16 amino acids. The CDR3 here is CASSLRFKSSYNEQFF. The CDR3 DNA follows: TGTGCCAGCAGCCTCCGATTCAAGAGCTCCTACAATGAGCAGTTCTTC.

This CDR3 reads CASSPQGAYQPQHF. DNA of the CDR3: TGTGCCAGCTCACCGCAGGGGGCCTATCAGCCCCAGCATTTT. The gene calls are TRBV18 and TRBJ1-5; 8 nucleotides line up with TRBD1. The V gene end was trimmed by 3 bases and the J gene end by 5 bases; junction bases not matched to a gene: 3. Germline V CDR1 and CDR2: KGHSH, LQKENI. The CDR3 extends over 14 amino acids.

This chain links TRBV7-2 with TRBJ1-5; 7 bases map to TRBD1. The length of the CDR3 is 18 residues. With V trimmed by 0 bases and J by 1 base, 9 bases remained unmatched. CDR1 is SGHTA and CDR2 is FQGNSA in the germline V gene. The CDR3 reads CASSLATGSWSSNQPQHF. CDR3 nucleotide sequence: TGTGCCAGCAGCTTAGCGACAGGGTCTTGGTCGAGCAATCAGCCCCAGCATTTT.

V and J are TRBV6-1 and TRBJ1-2; 7 nucleotides align to TRBD1. Germline assignment: CDR1 MNHNS and CDR2 SASEGT. The CDR3 spans 15 residues. V lost 0 bases to trimming and J lost 3 bases; unmatched junction nucleotides: 4. The CDR3 here is CASSEARTGDYGYTF. DNA of the CDR3: TGTGCCAGCAGTGAAGCGAGGACAGGTGACTATGGCTACACCTTC.

This clone occurred once. The genes are TRBV10-1 and TRBJ2-5, with D maybe TRBD2 (7 bases). The length of the CDR3 is 15 residues. The V gene's germline CDR1 is WNHNN and CDR2 SYGVQD (reference sequence). V lost 7 bases, J lost 2 bases, and 17 bases lay in between. CDR3 loop: CASTQTGGKQETQYF. The DNA for the CDR3 is TGCGCCAGCACCCAAACGGGGGGCAAACAAGAGACCCAGTACTTC.